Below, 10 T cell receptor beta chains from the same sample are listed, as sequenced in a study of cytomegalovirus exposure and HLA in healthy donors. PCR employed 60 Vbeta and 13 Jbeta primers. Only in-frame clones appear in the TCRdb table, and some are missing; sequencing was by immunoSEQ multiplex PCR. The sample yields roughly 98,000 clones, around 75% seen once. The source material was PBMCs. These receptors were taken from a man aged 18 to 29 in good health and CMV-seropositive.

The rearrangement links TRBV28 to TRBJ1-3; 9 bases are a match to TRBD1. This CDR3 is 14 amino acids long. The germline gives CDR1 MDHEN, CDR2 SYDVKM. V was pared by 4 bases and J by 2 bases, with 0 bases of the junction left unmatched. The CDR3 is CASSYRGPGNTIYF. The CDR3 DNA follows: TGTGCCAGCAGTTACAGGGGGCCTGGAAACACCATATATTTT.

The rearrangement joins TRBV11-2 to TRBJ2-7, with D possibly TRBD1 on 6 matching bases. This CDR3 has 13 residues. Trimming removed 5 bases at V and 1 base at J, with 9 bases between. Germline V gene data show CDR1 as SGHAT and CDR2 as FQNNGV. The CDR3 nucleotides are TGTGCCAGCAGCCCCGGGACATCCTACGAGCAGTACTTC. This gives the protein CASSPGTSYEQYF.

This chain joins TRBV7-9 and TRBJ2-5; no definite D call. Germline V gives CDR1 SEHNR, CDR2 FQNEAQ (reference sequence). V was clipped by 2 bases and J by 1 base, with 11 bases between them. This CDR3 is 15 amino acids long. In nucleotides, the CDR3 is TGTGCCAGCAGCTTATCCTCGACTCTCCAAGAGACCCAGTACTTC. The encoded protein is CASSLSSTLQETQYF.

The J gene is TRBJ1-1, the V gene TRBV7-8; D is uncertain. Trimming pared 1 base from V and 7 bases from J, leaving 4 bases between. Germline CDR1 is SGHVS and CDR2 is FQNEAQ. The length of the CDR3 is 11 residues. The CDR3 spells CASSLDSEAFF. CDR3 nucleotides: TGTGCCAGCAGCTTAGACAGTGAAGCTTTCTTT.

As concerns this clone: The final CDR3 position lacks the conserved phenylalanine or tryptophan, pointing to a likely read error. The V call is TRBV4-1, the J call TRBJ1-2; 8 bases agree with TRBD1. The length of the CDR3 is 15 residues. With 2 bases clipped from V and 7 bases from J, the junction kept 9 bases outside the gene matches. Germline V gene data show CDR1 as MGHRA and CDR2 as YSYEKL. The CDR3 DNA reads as TGCGCCAGCAGCCAACCGGGACAGGTCCCTCCTGGCTACACCCTC. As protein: CASSQPGQVPPGYTL.

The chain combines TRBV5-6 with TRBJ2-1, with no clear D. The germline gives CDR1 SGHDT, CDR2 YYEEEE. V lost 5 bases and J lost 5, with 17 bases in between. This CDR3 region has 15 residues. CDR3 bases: TGTGCCAGCAGGACTCAGACTTCTTCCAACAATGAGCAGTTCTTC. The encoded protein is CASRTQTSSNNEQFF.

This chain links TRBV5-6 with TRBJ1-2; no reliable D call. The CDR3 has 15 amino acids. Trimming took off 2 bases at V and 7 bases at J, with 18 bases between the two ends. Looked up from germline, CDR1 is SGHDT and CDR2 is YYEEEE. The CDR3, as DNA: TGTGCCAGCAGCTTTTATGGAGCCGGGGAGTCTGGCTACACCTTC. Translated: CASSFYGAGESGYTF.

As DNA, the CDR3 is TGTGCCAGTAGTATGGGAGCCGGGGCAGATACGCAGTATTTT. It encodes CASSMGAGADTQYF. This sequence joins TRBV19 and TRBJ2-3, with a tentative D call TRBD2 (5 bases). Trimming removed 3 bases from V and 4 bases from J, with 11 bases in between. Germline values: CDR1 LNHDA, CDR2 SQIVND (reference sequence). The CDR3 has 14 amino acids.

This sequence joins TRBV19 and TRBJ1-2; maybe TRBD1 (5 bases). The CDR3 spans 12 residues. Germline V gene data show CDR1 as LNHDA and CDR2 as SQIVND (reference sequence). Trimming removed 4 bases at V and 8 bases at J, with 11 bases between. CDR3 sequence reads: CASSTQSGGYTF. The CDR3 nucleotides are TGTGCCAGTAGTACCCAGTCAGGGGGCTACACCTTC.

The CDR3 DNA sequence: TGTGCCAGCAGACAAACAGGGTCCAATGGCTACACCTTC. It codes for CASRQTGSNGYTF. V gene TRBV28 combines with J gene TRBJ1-2, with D maybe TRBD1 (6 bases). V was cut by 6 bases and J by 6 bases, with 14 bases left in between. There are 13 residues in the CDR3. The germline CDR1 and CDR2 sequences are MDHEN and SYDVKM.